A selection of T cell receptor beta chains follows, all from one sample in a study of blood T cell repertoires in COVID-19. Clones were read by immunoSEQ multiplex PCR, and TCRdb kept only the in-frame ones, dropping some. The sample lists hundreds of thousands of clones; over 75% were seen once. Sequenced material: peripheral blood. The receptor source for this set is a human donor in a cohort sampled during active COVID-19. Both conserved end residues are part of each CDR3. The D gene is left open where the match is weak. Expanded clones get a size class; other rows say once, few or many, or leave the size out.

once | TRBD1 | TRBJ1-2 | TRBV6-5 | 13 | TGTGCCAGCAGAGCAGGGGGCGACTATGGCTACACCTTC | CASRAGGDYGYTF
- | TRBD2 | TRBJ2-3 | TRBV7-2 | 15 | TGTGCCAGCAGGGGACTAGCGGGTCGCACAGATACGCAGTATTTT | CASRGLAGRTDTQYF
- | - | TRBJ1-4 | TRBV21-1 | 14 | TGTGCCAGCAGCACCCGGGACAGCCCAACGAGCGGTTTTTTT | CASSTRDSPTSGFF
- | TRBD2 | TRBJ2-2 | TRBV5-1 | 18 | TGCGCCAGCAGCCCCTTAGCGGGAGGCCACGCGAACACCGGGGAGCTGTTTTTT | CASSPLAGGHANTGELFF
- | - | TRBJ2-5 | TRBV29-1 | 12 | TGCAGCGTTGGAGGGCATAAAGAGACCCAGTACTTC | CSVGGHKETQYF
- | - | TRBJ2-7 | TRBV11-2 | 16 | TGTGCCAGCAGCTCCCAAGGCCCTCAGACAACCTACGAGCAGTACTTC | CASSSQGPQTTYEQYF
- | TRBD1 | TRBJ2-4 | TRBV12-3/TRBV12-4 | 13 | TGTGCCAGCAGTTTACAGGGGGTCCACATTCAGTACTTC | CASSLQGVHIQYF
once | TRBD1 | TRBJ2-7 | TRBV5-8 | 10 | TGTGCCAGCAGCTTTACAGGGGAGTACTTC | CASSFTGEYF
- | TRBD2 | TRBJ2-3 | TRBV3-1/TRBV3-2 | 15 | TGTGCCAGCAGCCCTAGCGGGAGCACGACAGATACGCAGTATTTT | CASSPSGSTTDTQYF
- | - | TRBJ1-6 | TRBV27 | 13 | TGTGCCAGCAGTTATCTACAGGGAACACCCCTCCACTTT | CASSYLQGTPLHF
- | TRBD1 | TRBJ2-7 | TRBV3-1/TRBV3-2 | 14 | TGTGCCAGCAGCCAACGGGGGACAGGTGCCGAGCAGTACTTC | CASSQRGTGAEQYF
- | TRBD2 | TRBJ2-5 | TRBV9 | 13 | TGTGCCAGCTCCGGGGGGAGACAAGAGACCCAGTACTTC | CASSGGRQETQYF
- | - | TRBJ2-1 | TRBV6-2/TRBV6-3 | 13 | TGTGCCAGCAGTTACTATCGTACAAATGAGCAGTTCTTC | CASSYYRTNEQFF
- | TRBD1 | TRBJ2-5 | TRBV5-1 | 14 | TGCGCCAGCAGCTCACACAGGGGGCGAGAGACCCAGTACTTC | CASSSHRGRETQYF
- | - | TRBJ1-1 | TRBV19 | 14 | TGTGCCAGTAGTATAAAGCGGGACCGATACGAAGCTTTCTTT | CASSIKRDRYEAFF
- | - | TRBJ2-5 | TRBV7-8 | 14 | TGTGCCAGCAGCCAAGGGACTGGACAAGAGACCCAGTACTTC | CASSQGTGQETQYF
- | - | TRBJ2-7 | TRBV15 | 15 | TGTGCCACCAGCAGAGGCCGACTGGGTTGGAACGAGCAGTACTTC | CATSRGRLGWNEQYF
- | - | TRBJ1-1 | TRBV12-3/TRBV12-4 | 12 | TGTGCCAGCAGTTGGGCGAACACTGAAGCTTTCTTT | CASSWANTEAFF
few | TRBD1 | TRBJ1-4 | TRBV5-8 | 14 | TGTGCCAGCAGCTACAGCTCGACAGGGAAAAAACTGTTTTTT | CASSYSSTGKKLFF
once | - | TRBJ2-2 | TRBV19 | 17 | TGTGCCAGTAGTCCTTTACGGACAGGGAGGGTTACCGGGGAGCTGTTTTTT | CASSPLRTGRVTGELFF
- | - | TRBJ1-1 | TRBV5-1 | 16 | TGCGCCAGCAGCTTAGAAGGGGGTTATTTATCGACTGAAGCTTTCTTT | CASSLEGGYLSTEAFF
- | - | TRBJ1-1 | TRBV30 | 12 | TGTGCCTGGAGGCGACAGGTCGCTGAAGCTTTCTTT | CAWRRQVAEAFF
- | - | TRBJ1-1 | TRBV3-1/TRBV3-2 | 15 | TGTGCCAGCAGCCAAGGGAGCGGGGGGCACTCTGAAGCTTTCTTT | CASSQGSGGHSEAFF
once | TRBD2 | TRBJ2-3 | TRBV7-2 | 19 | TGTGCCAGCAGCCCCCGGGATCAGCGGGAAACCCCTCGCACAGATACGCAGTATTTT | CASSPRDQRETPRTDTQYF
- | - | TRBJ2-5 | TRBV10-3 | 13 | TGTGCCATCAGTGGGGGGCCTCGGGAGACCCAGTACTTC | CAISGGPRETQYF
- | TRBD1 | TRBJ1-2 | TRBV7-9 | 13 | TGTGCCAGCAGCCCCCGGACAGGGGAGGGCTACACCTTC | CASSPRTGEGYTF
- | TRBD2 | TRBJ2-3 | TRBV7-3 | 16 | TGTGCCAGCAGCTCCACACCGGGACTAGCGGGAGGGCCCCTCTATTTT | CASSSTPGLAGGPLYF
- | TRBD2 | TRBJ2-3 | TRBV6-5 | 15 | TGTGCCAGCAGTTACGGGAGGGCCAGATCAGATACGCAGTATTTT | CASSYGRARSDTQYF
- | - | TRBJ2-7 | TRBV7-2 | 16 | TGTGCCAGCAGCTTGGGGGAAGGGAGGAGCTCCTACGAGCAGTACTTC | CASSLGEGRSSYEQYF
- | - | TRBJ2-4 | TRBV4-1 | 18 | TGCGCCAGCAGCCAAGGGCGGGCTACAGGGACGGCTAAAAACATTCAGTACTTC | CASSQGRATGTAKNIQYF
- | TRBD2 | TRBJ2-3 | TRBV6-6 | 15 | TGTGCCAGCAGTCAGACTAGCGTTTCATCCGATACGCAGTATTTT | CASSQTSVSSDTQYF
- | - | TRBJ2-5 | TRBV7-2 | 16 | TGTGCCAGCAGCCCCCGGTACCGCGGACAAGAAGAGACCCAGTACTTC | CASSPRYRGQEETQYF
- | TRBD2 | TRBJ2-3 | TRBV24-1 | 17 | TGTGCCACCGGAGAGGATGGGCGGGAGGGTAACACAGATACGCAGTATTTT | CATGEDGREGNTDTQYF
- | TRBD2 | TRBJ2-3 | TRBV28 | 16 | TGTGCCAGCAGTTTTCACCGACTAGCCCCCACAGATACGCAGTATTTT | CASSFHRLAPTDTQYF
- | TRBD1 | TRBJ2-1 | TRBV7-9 | 15 | TGTGCCAGCAGTTTGGACAGGGGTACCTACAATGAGCAGTTCTTC | CASSLDRGTYNEQFF
- | - | TRBJ1-2 | TRBV4-1 | 15 | TGCGCCAGCAGCCCGGCCCACGGGGGGAACTATGGCTACACCTTC | CASSPAHGGNYGYTF
- | TRBD2 | TRBJ2-4 | TRBV5-1 | 17 | TGCGCCAGCAGGGCCACTAGCGGGAGAGGGGCCAAAAACATTCAGTACTTC | CASRATSGRGAKNIQYF
- | - | TRBJ1-1 | TRBV7-2 | 13 | TGTGCCAGCAGCTTATATCAGGAAACTGAAGCTTTCTTT | CASSLYQETEAFF
once | TRBD2 | TRBJ2-2 | TRBV11-3 | 15 | TGTGCCAGCAGCCAGCGGGGCCTCGGGGCCGGGGAGCTGTTTTTT | CASSQRGLGAGELFF
- | - | TRBJ1-1 | TRBV27 | 14 | TGTGCCAGCAGTTTATCAACAGTGAACACTGAAGCTTTCTTT | CASSLSTVNTEAFF
- | TRBD1 | TRBJ1-5 | TRBV6-5 | 14 | TGTGCCAGCAGTTCCCGACAGGGCAGACAGCCCCAGCATTTT | CASSSRQGRQPQHF
- | - | TRBJ1-2 | TRBV10-3 | 13 | TGTGCCAACGCAGAAGGGGAGGAATATGGCTACACCTTC | CANAEGEEYGYTF
- | - | TRBJ1-5 | TRBV6-2/TRBV6-3 | 14 | TGTGCCAGCAGCCGGACCTGGGGAGGACAGCCCCAGCATTTT | CASSRTWGGQPQHF
- | - | TRBJ2-7 | TRBV6-5 | 13 | TGTGCCATAGCTCAGGGGGGATTCTACGAGCAGTACTTC | CAIAQGGFYEQYF
once | TRBD2 | TRBJ2-1 | TRBV29-1 | 14 | TGCAGCGCAACTAGCGGGAGGGCCTACAATGAGCAGTTCTTC | CSATSGRAYNEQFF
- | TRBD2 | TRBJ2-7 | TRBV6-2/TRBV6-3 | 14 | TGTGCCAGCAGTTACTTCAGCGGGAGGGGCGAGCAGTACTTC | CASSYFSGRGEQYF
- | - | TRBJ1-2 | TRBV18 | 14 | TGTGCCAGCTCACGGGGAGAGAGAGTCTCTGGCTACACCTTC | CASSRGERVSGYTF
few | - | TRBJ2-5 | TRBV3-1/TRBV3-2 | 18 | TGTGCCAGCAGCCAAGAGAAAGTGGCAGGGTCATCCCAAGAGACCCAGTACTTC | CASSQEKVAGSSQETQYF
- | TRBD2 | TRBJ2-4 | TRBV28 | 14 | TGTGCCAGCACCGTAGCGGGGTTCAGGAACATTCAGTACTTC | CASTVAGFRNIQYF
- | - | TRBJ2-3 | TRBV10-3 | 13 | TGTGCCATCAGTGATATCACACGAGATACGCAGTATTTT | CAISDITRDTQYF
- | - | TRBJ2-3 | TRBV5-5 | 15 | TGTGCCAGCAGCCCGCCGGGCGGGAACACAGATACGCAGTATTTT | CASSPPGGNTDTQYF
- | - | TRBJ2-2 | TRBV19 | 14 | TGTGCCAGTAGTCGTGCTAGTGGTGTCGGGGAGCTGTTTTTT | CASSRASGVGELFF
- | TRBD2 | TRBJ2-7 | TRBV5-1 | 15 | TGCGCCAGCAGCTTGGGAACTAGCGGGAGGTACGAGCAGTACTTC | CASSLGTSGRYEQYF
- | TRBD2 | TRBJ2-1 | TRBV10-1 | 16 | TGCGCCAGCAGCCCCGCCGGGACTAGCGGGAGAAGTGTGCAGTTCTTC | CASSPAGTSGRSVQFF
- | TRBD1 | TRBJ1-5 | TRBV6-6 | 17 | TGTGCCAGCAGTCCCCGGACAGGGAATTTGGGGAATCAGCCCCAGCATTTT | CASSPRTGNLGNQPQHF
- | - | TRBJ2-3 | TRBV15 | 15 | TGTGCCACCAGCTCTACTAAGTACAGCACAGATACGCAGTATTTT | CATSSTKYSTDTQYF
- | - | TRBJ2-5 | TRBV6-5 | 13 | TGTGCCAGCAGTAGAAGTCTACTGGAGACCCAGTACTTC | CASSRSLLETQYF